This TCR beta chain was identified in a study of metastatic and nonmetastatic thyroid tumors. About the research overall: It was across blood and tumor or nodule tissue from malignant and benign thyroid patients that repertoires were compared. Study-wide points: When malignant thyroid tumors were compared with benign nodules, TCR beta diversity was reportedly significantly higher in the malignant tumors. This held in both blood and tumor samples.

CDR3 length equals 16 residues. Trimming pared 2 bases from V and 0 bases from J, leaving 13 bases between. The germline V gene encodes CDR1 MNHEY and CDR2 SVGAGI. Not a single patient had been given any form of treatment at any point before undergoing thyroid surgery. Under the authors' procedure: Clinicopathological groups of papillary thyroid cancer showed CDR3 differences that were used to build a distant-metastasis classifier. Via MiXCR, TCRdb re-called the PCR reads. TCRdb, not the original authors, processed these V and J calls. The sample lists 23,000 or so clones, roughly 21% occurring once. This clone counts as medium-sized. Its antigen remains unidentified. This sample includes further DNA sequences coding for the same CDR3.

The chain has TRBV6-5 and TRBJ1-1; D may be TRBD1 (5 bases). The TCR was taken from a female donor with papillary thyroid cancer or a benign thyroid nodule (not recorded which). Some clones in this sample may be carry-over from other donors' samples. Sequenced material: blood. DNA of the CDR3: TGTGCCAGCAGTTACGGGCAGGGCGTCATGAACACTGAAGCTTTCTTT. It translates to CASSYGQGVMNTEAFF.